Listed here is a single T cell receptor beta chain. The specificity of this receptor is unknown. Germline and junction disagree at one end, which may indicate a read error. Healthy HIV-negative adults with no recently reported acute infections or vaccinations were included as donors. All donors were Caucasian adults living in Nashville, Tennessee, USA. CD4+ T cells were enriched by magnetic negative selection, after which naive cells were positively selected on CD45RA and the negative fraction was taken as the memory subset. Blood was collected by leukapheresis, and PBMCs were isolated by Ficoll-Histopaque density gradient centrifugation and then cryopreserved in liquid nitrogen vapor phase. Purity and quantity of every magnetically sorted T cell population were checked by analytical flow cytometry. Each sorted fraction had its genomic DNA isolated and then quantified by UV absorbance on a Nanodrop 2000c.

Using the deep immunoSEQ assay, TCR CDR3 regions were amplified from genomic DNA by multiplex PCR. Extracted genomic DNA from each cell subset was spread evenly across all wells of several immunoSEQ 96-well plates, with each plate serving as a replicate. For sorted subsets, about 220 ng of genomic DNA, equivalent to some 30,000 T cell genomes, went into each replicate PCR. Purified libraries were quantified with a Qubit 3.0 fluorometer, sized on a Bioanalyzer 2100, and re-quantified with the KAPA Library Quantification kit. A separate single-read 150-cycle Illumina NextSeq 550 flow cell was used to sequence each immunoSEQ 96-well plate. As for the authors' bioinformatics: The immunoSEQ output contained only junctional sequences without quality scores, so filtering could not match that applied to full-length reads. Sequences were annotated with PyIR, a Python wrapper for IgBLAST v1.9, and V/J genes and CDR3 were assigned using IMGT germline references. Reads with weak V/J assignments (E-value above 1e-6), missing CDR3, stop codons, out-of-frame junctions, or ambiguous translated residues were removed. V3J clonotypes were defined by identical inferred V gene, J gene, and CDR3 amino acid sequence. Percentage overlap between repertoires was computed as shared unique clonotypes divided by the size of the smaller repertoire. Repertoire richness was assessed with RTK rarefaction, the Chao1 estimator, and Recon v2.1 estimates of unobserved clonotypes. For all TCRbeta clonotypes obtained by the gDNA method from a few donors, generation probabilities were computed with OLGA. This immuneACCESS table, as held by TCRdb, lists in-frame sequences with V and J called but not all clones. Of the missing ones, under half trace to an unresolved V gene in checked studies; the others have no known cause. The DNA was the basis for D and trimming; V, J and clone size are from that table. For this sample there are roughly 300,000 clones; less than 75% appear just once. 8% to 13% of the sample goes to the ten largest clones.

The CDR3 sequence holds 15 residues, the cysteine and phenylalanine included. Only the CDR3 region is kept as DNA, spanning 45 bases read in frame from base 1. The germline V gene sets CDR1 to SGHDN and CDR2 to FVKESK. These data belong to a study of shared clonotypes between healthy human individuals (dated by TCRdb to the early 2020s). About the investigation overall: Two women and a few men aged 18 to 49 years were included in the cohort. Per donor, three plates each were used for CD4 naive and CD4 memory, two for CD8 naive, and one for CD8 memory. To estimate repertoire size and how much clonotype sharing occurs between individuals, the study deeply sequenced the blood TCR repertoires of five healthy adults. Libraries were prepared and TCR repertoires were sequenced by different laboratories using diverse techniques, in order to increase sequencing depth and limit assay-specific biases. Between about 0.8 and 9 billion PBMCs per donor were obtained by leukapheresis. The paper's findings and limits, for the study overall: Pairwise subsampling led to the expectation that sequencing depth would affect the degree of clonotype sharing among donors. Because the study included a small number of donors, the genetic and exposure-history diversity represented was limited. Larger estimated clonotype richness was generally found for naive subsets than for memory subsets. Higher generation probabilities were observed for clonotypes shared by all four sorted-subset donors than for non-shared clonotypes. Incomplete sequencing was indicated by rarefaction of sorted-subset datasets, despite the large sequencing depth. Sharing across several donors was observed for roughly 5.4% of naive CD4, under 4% of naive CD8, 2% to 2.5% of memory CD4, and approximately 0.41% of memory CD8 clonotypes. Sampling was limited to blood, and TCR repertoires in tissue likely differ from TCR repertoires in blood.

The receptor's source is a man under 40 in good health. Sequencing input: memory CD4+ T cells sorted from blood. Per the publication, the cell subset or site label means: CD45RA-negative fraction. The chain employs TRBV14 and TRBJ2-7; the central 10 bases match TRBD1. Here is the DNA: TGTGCCAGCAGCGACCCGGGGACAGGGGCTACGTCAGTGGACTTC. This translates into CASSDPGTGATSVDF. Extended through the reference TRBV14 and TRBJ2-7 proteins, this CDR3 yields the full variable domain: EAGVTQFPSHSVIEKGQTVTLRCDPISGHDNLYWYRRVMGKEIKFLLHFVKESKQDESGMPNNRFLAERTGGTYSTLKVQPAELEDSGVYFCASSDPGTGATSVDFGPGTRLTVT.